The TCR beta chain described here comes from a study of blood T cell repertoires in COVID-19. In the study overall: Acute-phase and convalescent COVID-19 samples originated in the United States, Italy and Spain. PBMCs, B-cell-depleted T cells, or T cells were the source of the cDNA or gDNA that made up the material.

Seattle researchers signed up patients amid active infection and tracked them longitudinally. From germline, CDR1 is MDHEN and CDR2 SYDVKM. V was cut by 7 bases and J by 2 bases, with 12 bases left in between. The length of the CDR3 is 13 residues. As handled by the study authors: The assay estimated nucleated cells by amplifying reference gene primers. Only in-frame clones appear in the TCRdb table, and some are missing; sequencing was by immunoSEQ multiplex PCR. Clone size and V and J calls were adopted from that table, with D and trimming inferred from the DNA. The sample has about 260,000 clones, about 87% seen once; the top ten hold roughly 10%.

Specimen: peripheral blood. This clonotype was sampled from a woman in her 70s with COVID-19, enrolled during active disease. The V call is TRBV28, the J call TRBJ2-7, with D possibly matching TRBD1 (5 bases). CDR3 protein: CASNQGSTYEQYF. DNA for the CDR3: TGTGCCAGCAATCAGGGTTCCACCTACGAGCAGTACTTC.